This T cell receptor beta chain was observed in a study of blood T cell repertoires in COVID-19. The wider study: COVID-19 samples collected from the United States, Italy and Spain covered acute and convalescent phases.

Per the authors' pipeline: Nucleated cell number was recorded as an estimate derived from reference gene primer amplification. The repertoire was sequenced with immunoSEQ multiplex PCR; TCRdb's copy has only in-frame clones and lacks some. The D gene and trimming were derived from the DNA, and the V and J assignments and clone size from that table. Seen here are fewer than 700,000 clones, around nine tenths observed once, and the top ten hold about 8%. Patients of the Seattle cohort, enrolled during active infection, were followed longitudinally. Source material: peripheral blood. The TCR comes from a woman in her fifties or sixties with COVID-19, enrolled during active disease.

The CDR3 bases are TGCGCCAGCAGTCGAACGGTTCTCACAGATACGCAGTATTTT. The encoded protein is CASSRTVLTDTQYF. J is TRBJ2-3 and V is TRBV5-1; no clear D. The CDR3 loop spans 14 amino acids. The V end was cut by 5 bases, the J end by 2 bases, with 12 bases between. Germline V gene data show CDR1 as SGHRS and CDR2 as YFSETQ.